This T cell receptor (beta chain) was sequenced during a study of identifying expanded T cells in peripheral blood. Per germline, CDR1 SGHVS and CDR2 FQNEAQ. The V segment lost 2 bases and the J segment 6 bases; nucleotides outside the gene matches: 6. This CDR3 region has 15 residues. TCRdb's copy holds only in-frame clones and misses some; the assay was immunoSEQ multiplex PCR. The sample has 58,000 or so clones; over 75% are singletons. During the collection period, no donor immune events like infections were recorded. This chain links TRBV7-8 with TRBJ2-2; the match to TRBD2 covers 7 bases. The sequencing input was blood. This clonotype originated in a person between 18 and 70 years old in good health. The CDR3 protein is CASSLNRLAAGELFF. DNA for the CDR3: TGTGCCAGCAGCTTAAATAGGCTAGCGGCCGGGGAGCTGTTTTTT.